This TCR beta chain was captured in a study of memory CD8 T cells in hepatitis C reinfection. For the study at large: Late or post reinfection samples were taken 12 to 24 weeks after detection.

Specified time point: late/post reinfection, 12 to 24 weeks after detection. No in vitro expansion preceded TCR sequencing of the sorted cells. General study findings and limits: With five donors, public clonotype conclusions could not be definitive.

On this clone: The antigen is not known.

The CDR3 has 14 residues. Germline loops: CDR1 SGHDT, CDR2 YYEEEE. Method: immunoSEQ multiplex PCR; TCRdb's copy keeps in-frame clones and lacks some. The sample includes about 43,000 clones, approximately 92% of them seen just once. This chain connects TRBV5-6 to TRBJ2-5; TRBD2 matches at 7 bases. The DNA end is a closer match to TRBJ2-7, so the J assignment may be wrong. The receptor was derived from a man aged 18 to 29 with hepatitis C virus infection. The specimen sequenced was naive CD8+ T cells sorted from blood. The CDR3 reads CASSLAGGNYEQYF. The DNA of the CDR3 is TGTGCCAGCAGCTTGGCCGGGGGGAACTACGAGCAGTACTTC.